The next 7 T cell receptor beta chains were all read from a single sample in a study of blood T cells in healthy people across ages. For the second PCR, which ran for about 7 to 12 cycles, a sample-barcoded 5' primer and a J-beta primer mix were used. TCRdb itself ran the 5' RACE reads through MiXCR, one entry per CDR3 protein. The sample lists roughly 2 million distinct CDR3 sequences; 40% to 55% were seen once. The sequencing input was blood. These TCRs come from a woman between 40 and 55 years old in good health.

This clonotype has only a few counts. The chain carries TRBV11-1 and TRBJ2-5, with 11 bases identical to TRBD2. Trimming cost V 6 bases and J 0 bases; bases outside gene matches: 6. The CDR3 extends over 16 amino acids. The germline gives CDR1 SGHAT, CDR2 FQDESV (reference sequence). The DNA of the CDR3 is TGTGCCAGCAGGTCCGAACTAGCGGGGGACCAAGAGACCCAGTACTTC. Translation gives CASRSELAGDQETQYF.

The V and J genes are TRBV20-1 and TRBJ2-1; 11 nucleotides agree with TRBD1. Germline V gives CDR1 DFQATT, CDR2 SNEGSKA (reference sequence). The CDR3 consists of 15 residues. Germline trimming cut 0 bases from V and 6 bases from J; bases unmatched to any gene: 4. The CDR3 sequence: CSARDGDRGTNEQFF. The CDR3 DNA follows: TGCAGTGCTAGAGATGGGGACAGGGGGACCAATGAGCAGTTCTTC.

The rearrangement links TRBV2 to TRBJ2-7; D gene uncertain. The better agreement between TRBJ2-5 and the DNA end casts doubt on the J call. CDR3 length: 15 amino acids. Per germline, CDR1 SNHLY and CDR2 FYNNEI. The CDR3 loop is CASSEWEGAQETQYF. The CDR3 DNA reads TGTGCCAGCAGTGAGTGGGAAGGTGCCCAGGAGACCCAGTACTTC.

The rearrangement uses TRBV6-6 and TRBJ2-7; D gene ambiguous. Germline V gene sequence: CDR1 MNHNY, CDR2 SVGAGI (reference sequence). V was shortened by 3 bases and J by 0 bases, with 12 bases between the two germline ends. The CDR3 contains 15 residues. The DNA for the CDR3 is TGTGCCAGCAGTTATGGCAGCGCTAGCTCCTACGAGCAGTACTTC. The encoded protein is CASSYGSASSYEQYF.

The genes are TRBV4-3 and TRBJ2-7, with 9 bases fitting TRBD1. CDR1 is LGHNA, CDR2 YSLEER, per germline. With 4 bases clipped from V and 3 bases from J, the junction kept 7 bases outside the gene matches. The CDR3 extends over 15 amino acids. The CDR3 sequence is CASSPSQGQGYEQYF. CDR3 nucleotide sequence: TGCGCCAGCAGCCCATCCCAGGGACAGGGCTACGAGCAGTACTTC.

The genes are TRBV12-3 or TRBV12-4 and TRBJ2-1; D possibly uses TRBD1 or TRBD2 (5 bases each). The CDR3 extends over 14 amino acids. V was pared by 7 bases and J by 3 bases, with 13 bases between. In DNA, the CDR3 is TGTGCCAGCATAGACGGGGCCCTCTACAATGAGCAGTTCTTC. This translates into CASIDGALYNEQFF.

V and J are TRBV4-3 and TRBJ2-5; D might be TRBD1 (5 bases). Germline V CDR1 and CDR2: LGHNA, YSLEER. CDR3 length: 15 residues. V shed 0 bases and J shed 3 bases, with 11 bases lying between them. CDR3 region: CASSQDETGEETQYF. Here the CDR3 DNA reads TGCGCCAGCAGCCAAGATGAAACAGGCGAAGAGACCCAGTACTTC.